This entry lists 14 T cell receptor beta chains sequenced from one sample in a study of Ad26.COV2.S vaccination and SARS-CoV-2 variants. TCRdb's copy holds only in-frame clones and misses some; the assay was immunoSEQ multiplex PCR. Among about 320,000 clones listed, 70% to 90% were seen once. Regarding treatment: approximately 18 received Ad26.COV2.S at low or high dose, single or two shots; 5 received placebo; per-sample allocation not given. The study sampled participants on day 63 after the first vaccine or placebo injection. Sequencing used peripheral blood, obtained in a trial of Ad26.COV2.S vaccine versus placebo. Every receptor here comes from a person between 18 and 59 years old who received the Ad26.COV2.S COVID-19 vaccine or a placebo.

The chain joins TRBV2 to TRBJ2-7; 9 bases match TRBD2. From germline, CDR1 is SNHLY and CDR2 FYNNEI. The J segment lost 0 bases and the V segment lost 6 bases, leaving 15 bases of the junction unmatched. The CDR3 runs to 18 residues. CDR3 sequence (DNA): TGTGCCAGCAGGGGGAGGCTAGCGGGGCCCATATCCTCCTACGAGCAGTACTTC. Protein sequence: CASRGRLAGPISSYEQYF. Full variable domain (outside the CDR3, taken from reference TRBV2 and TRBJ2-7): EPEVTQTPSHQVTQMGQEVILRCVPISNHLYFYWYRQILGQKVEFLVSFYNNEISEKSEIFDDQFSVERPDGSNFTLKIRSTKLEDSAMYFCASRGRLAGPISSYEQYFGPGTRLTVT.

This clone occurred a few times. The CDR3 nucleotides read TGTGCCAGCAGCCTGAATCGGGGCAACTACGAGCAGTACTTC. As protein: CASSLNRGNYEQYF. The chain links TRBV7-2 to TRBJ2-7; the D call may be TRBD1 or TRBD2 (5 bases each). V was cut by 5 bases and J by 3 bases, with 14 bases left in between. The CDR3 is 14 residues long. Germline V gives CDR1 SGHTA, CDR2 FQGNSA.

Many counts were recorded for this clone. The V gene is TRBV28, the J gene TRBJ1-6, with D unresolved. CDR3 length: 14 amino acids. Between the trimmed V and J ends, which lost 4 bases and 9 bases, there was a span of 13 bases. Germline V gene data show CDR1 as MDHEN and CDR2 as SYDVKM. The CDR3 nucleotides read TGTGCCAGCAGTTCGGGGTTTTTCGGTTCACCCCTCCACTTT. The encoded protein is CASSSGFFGSPLHF.

The chain employs TRBV4-2 and TRBJ2-2; D is undetermined. CDR1 LGHNA and CDR2 YNFKEQ come from the germline V gene. This CDR3 comprises 18 residues. Trimming took off 0 bases at V and 0 bases at J, with 14 bases between the two ends. DNA for the CDR3: TGTGCCAGCAGCCAAGATCCGCGGTCGTTCGCGAACACCGGGGAGCTGTTTTTT. Translation gives CASSQDPRSFANTGELFF.

CDR3 amino acids: CASSIRQATNEKLFF. The DNA of the CDR3 is TGTGCCAGTAGTATTCGACAGGCAACTAATGAAAAACTGTTTTTT. This chain joins TRBV19 and TRBJ1-4; D perhaps matches TRBD1 (6 bases). The CDR3 is 15 residues long. V was shortened by 3 bases and J by 0 bases, with 8 bases between the two germline ends. Germline CDR1 is LNHDA and CDR2 is SQIVND (reference sequence). The full variable domain, its missing parts supplied by reference TRBV19 and TRBJ1-4, is DGGITQSPKYLFRKEGQNVTLSCEQNLNHDAMYWYRQDPGQGLRLIYYSQIVNDFQKGDIAEGYSVSREKKESFPLTVTSAQKNPTAFYLCASSIRQATNEKLFFGSGTQLSVL.

The chain joins TRBV11-3 to TRBJ2-7; the D gene is possibly TRBD1 (6 bases). Germline CDR1 and CDR2: SGHNT and YENEEA. The CDR3 runs 17 residues. Trimming cost V 2 bases and J 0 bases, with 17 bases left between them. The CDR3 DNA follows: TGTGCCAGCAGCTTATCGGGCAGGGCAGGGGCCTCCTACGAGCAGTACTTC. The encoded protein is CASSLSGRAGASYEQYF.

V is TRBV24-1 and J is TRBJ1-2; 7 nucleotides align to TRBD1. V trimming: 3 bases; J trimming: 5 bases; junction bases outside the gene matches: 8. CDR1 and CDR2 from the germline V gene are KGHDR and SFDVKD. There are 15 residues in the CDR3. This CDR3 is CATSDRRGGAYGYTF. Here the CDR3 DNA reads TGTGCCACCAGTGATCGAAGAGGGGGCGCTTATGGCTACACCTTC.

This clone is a singleton in its sample. The rearrangement uses TRBV15 and TRBJ2-3; D unclear. Trimming left V 0 bases short and J 2 bases short, with 6 bases between. Per the germline V gene, CDR1 is LNHNV and CDR2 is YYDKDF (reference sequence). The CDR3 loop spans 14 amino acids. The CDR3 coding sequence is TGTGCCACCAGCAGAGATTTCAACACAGATACGCAGTATTTT. Translation gives CATSRDFNTDTQYF.

V usage is TRBV19 and J usage is TRBJ1-3; D is perhaps TRBD1 (5 bases). CDR3 length equals 14 residues. The V and J ends lost 1 base and 6 bases respectively, with 10 bases between them. CDR1 and CDR2 (germline): LNHDA, SQIVND (reference sequence). The CDR3 bases are TGTGCCAGTAGTATAGTGGGGACCGCAAACACCATATATTTT. It yields the protein CASSIVGTANTIYF.

The chain combines TRBV19 with TRBJ2-2; 7 nucleotides line up with TRBD1. Germline assignment: CDR1 LNHDA and CDR2 SQIVND (reference sequence). There are 14 residues in the CDR3. Trimming removed 6 bases from V and 0 bases from J; junction bases left unmatched: 1. The chain's CDR3 is CASRGQSNTGELFF. The CDR3 DNA is TGTGCCAGTAGGGGACAGTCGAACACCGGGGAGCTGTTTTTT.

This chain links TRBV15 with TRBJ2-7; TRBD1 agrees at 11 bases. From germline, CDR1 is LNHNV and CDR2 YYDKDF (reference sequence). The length of the CDR3 is 14 residues. J was trimmed by 6 bases and V by 0 bases; bases with no gene match: 1. The CDR3 coding sequence is TGTGCCACCAGCAGAGAGGGACAGGGGGTCGAGCAGTACTTC. This codes for CATSREGQGVEQYF.

V is TRBV5-1 and J is TRBJ2-1; 9 positions agree with TRBD1. CDR3 length equals 16 residues. Germline V gives CDR1 SGHRS, CDR2 YFSETQ. V shed 1 base and J 1 base; nucleotides not matched to a gene: 3. The CDR3, as DNA: TGCGCCAGCAGCTTGCAAGGACAGGGGTCCTACAATGAGCAGTTCTTC. It codes for CASSLQGQGSYNEQFF.

Remarks on this clone: Different DNA sequences within this sample yield the same CDR3. This sequence joins TRBV2 and TRBJ1-1; possibly TRBD1 for D (5 bases). The CDR3 is 14 amino acids. V was clipped by 2 bases and J by 4 bases, with 11 bases between them. Germline loops: CDR1 SNHLY, CDR2 FYNNEI. CDR3 in amino acids: CASSERQGSTEAFF. In DNA form, the CDR3 reads TGTGCCAGCAGTGAACGGCAGGGCTCCACTGAAGCTTTCTTT.

The chain joins TRBV27 to TRBJ1-6; D possibly corresponds to TRBD1 (5 bases). The CDR3 is made up of 13 amino acids. The germline V gene encodes CDR1 MNHEY and CDR2 SMNVEV (reference sequence). V was trimmed by 3 bases and J by 11 bases, leaving 11 bases between them. CDR3 sequence reads: CASSFSTRAPLHF. The CDR3 DNA reads as TGTGCCAGCAGTTTTTCGACCAGGGCACCCCTCCACTTT.